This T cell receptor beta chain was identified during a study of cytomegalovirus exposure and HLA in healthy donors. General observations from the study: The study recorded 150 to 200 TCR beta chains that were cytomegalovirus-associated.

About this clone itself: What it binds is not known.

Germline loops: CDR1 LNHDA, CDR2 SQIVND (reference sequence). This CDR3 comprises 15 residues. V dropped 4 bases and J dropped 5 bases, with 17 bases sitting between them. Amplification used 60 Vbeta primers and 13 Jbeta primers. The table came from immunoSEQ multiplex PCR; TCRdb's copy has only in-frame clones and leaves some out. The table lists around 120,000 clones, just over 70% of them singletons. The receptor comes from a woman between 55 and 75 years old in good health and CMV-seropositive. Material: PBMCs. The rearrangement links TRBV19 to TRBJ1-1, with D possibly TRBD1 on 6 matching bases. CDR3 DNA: TGTGCCAGTAGTAACCGGGGCAGGGGTCGGACTGAAGCTTTCTTT. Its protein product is CASSNRGRGRTEAFF.